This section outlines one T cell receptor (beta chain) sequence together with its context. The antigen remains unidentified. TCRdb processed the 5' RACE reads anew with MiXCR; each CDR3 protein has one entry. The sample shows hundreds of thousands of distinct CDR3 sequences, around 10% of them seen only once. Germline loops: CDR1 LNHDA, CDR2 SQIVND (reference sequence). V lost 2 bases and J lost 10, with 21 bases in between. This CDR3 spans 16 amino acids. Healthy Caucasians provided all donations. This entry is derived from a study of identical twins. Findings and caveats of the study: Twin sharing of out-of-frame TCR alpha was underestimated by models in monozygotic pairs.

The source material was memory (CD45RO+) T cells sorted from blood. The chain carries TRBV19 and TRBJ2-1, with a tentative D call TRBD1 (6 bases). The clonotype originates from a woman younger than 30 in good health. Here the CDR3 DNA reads TGTGCCAGTAGTATAATCATGTCTAGCAAGGGGGAGGAGCAGTTCTTC. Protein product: CASSIIMSSKGEEQFF.